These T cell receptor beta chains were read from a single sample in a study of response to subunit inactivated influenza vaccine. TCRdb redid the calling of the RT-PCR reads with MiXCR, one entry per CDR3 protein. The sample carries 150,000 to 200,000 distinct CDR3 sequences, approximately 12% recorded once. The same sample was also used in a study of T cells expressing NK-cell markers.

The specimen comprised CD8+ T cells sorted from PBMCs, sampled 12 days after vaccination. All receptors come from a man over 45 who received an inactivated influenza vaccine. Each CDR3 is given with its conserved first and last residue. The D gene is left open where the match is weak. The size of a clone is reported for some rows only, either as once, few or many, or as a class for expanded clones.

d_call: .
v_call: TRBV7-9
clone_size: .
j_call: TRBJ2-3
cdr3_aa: CASSLKDTQYF
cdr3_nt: TGTGCCAGCAGCCTAAAAGATACGCAGTATTTT

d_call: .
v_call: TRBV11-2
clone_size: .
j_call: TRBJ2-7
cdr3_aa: CASSLARDTFYEQYF
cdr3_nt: TGTGCCAGCAGCTTGGCAAGGGACACTTTCTACGAGCAGTACTTC

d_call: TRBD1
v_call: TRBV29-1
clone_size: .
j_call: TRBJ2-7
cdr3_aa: CSVNTGGGYEQYF
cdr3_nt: TGCAGCGTAAACACAGGGGGCGGATACGAGCAGTACTTC

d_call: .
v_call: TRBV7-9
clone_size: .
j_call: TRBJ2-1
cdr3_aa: CASSLLRHGFYEQFF
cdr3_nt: TGTGCCAGCAGCTTATTAAGACATGGGTTTTATGAGCAGTTCTTC

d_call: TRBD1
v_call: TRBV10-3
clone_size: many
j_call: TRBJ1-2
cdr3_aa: CAISERDRGRGYTF
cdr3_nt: TGTGCCATCAGTGAGAGAGACAGGGGTCGTGGCTACACCTTC

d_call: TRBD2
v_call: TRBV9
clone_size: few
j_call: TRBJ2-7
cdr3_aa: CASSAGLVAYEQYF
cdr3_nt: TGTGCCAGCAGCGCGGGACTAGTTGCCTACGAGCAGTACTTC

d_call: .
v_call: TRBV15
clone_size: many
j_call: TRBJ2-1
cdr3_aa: CATSTTRGGLEQFF
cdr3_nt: TGTGCCACCAGCACAACAAGGGGTGGACTTGAGCAGTTCTTC

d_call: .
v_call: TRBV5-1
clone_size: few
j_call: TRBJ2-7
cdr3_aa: CASTTGGGGYEQYF
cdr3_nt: TGCGCCAGCACTACTGGAGGGGGTGGCTACGAGCAGTACTTC

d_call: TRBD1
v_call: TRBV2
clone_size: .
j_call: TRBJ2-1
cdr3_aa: CASSEALGQHYNEQFF
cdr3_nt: TGTGCCAGCAGTGAAGCCCTGGGACAGCACTACAATGAGCAGTTCTTC

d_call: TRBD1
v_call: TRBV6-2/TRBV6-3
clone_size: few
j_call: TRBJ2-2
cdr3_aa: CASSVDRGVVELFF
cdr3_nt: TGTGCCAGCAGCGTCGACAGGGGAGTAGTGGAGCTGTTTTTT

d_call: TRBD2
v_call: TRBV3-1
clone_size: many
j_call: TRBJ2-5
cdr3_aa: CASSQVLQREGPLQETQYF
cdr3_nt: TGTGCCAGCAGCCAAGTTCTCCAGCGGGAGGGCCCTCTCCAAGAGACCCAGTACTTC

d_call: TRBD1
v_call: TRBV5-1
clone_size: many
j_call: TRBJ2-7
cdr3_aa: CASSLLWTGSDEQYF
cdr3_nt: TGCGCCAGCAGCTTGCTGTGGACAGGGTCGGACGAGCAGTACTTC

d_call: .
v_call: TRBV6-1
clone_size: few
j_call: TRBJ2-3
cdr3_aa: CASSHTDTQYF
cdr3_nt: TGTGCCAGTTCCCACACAGATACGCAGTATTTT

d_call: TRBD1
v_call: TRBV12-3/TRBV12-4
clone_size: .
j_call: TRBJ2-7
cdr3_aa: CASSSTGTGGFEQYF
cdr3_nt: TGTGCCAGCAGTTCTACCGGGACAGGGGGCTTCGAGCAGTACTTC

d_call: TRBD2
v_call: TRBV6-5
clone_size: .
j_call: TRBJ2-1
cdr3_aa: CASSYGTSGGIYNEQFF
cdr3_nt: TGTGCCAGCAGTTACGGGACTAGCGGGGGGATTTACAATGAGCAGTTCTTC

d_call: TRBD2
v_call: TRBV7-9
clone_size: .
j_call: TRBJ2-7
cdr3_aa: CASSLTSGRASHEQYF
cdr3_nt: TGTGCCAGCAGCTTGACTAGCGGGAGGGCCAGTCACGAGCAGTACTTC

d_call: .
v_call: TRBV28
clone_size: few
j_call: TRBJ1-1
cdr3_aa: CASSLLGTLMNTEAFF
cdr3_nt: TGTGCCAGCAGTTTATTGGGAACCCTAATGAACACTGAAGCTTTCTTT

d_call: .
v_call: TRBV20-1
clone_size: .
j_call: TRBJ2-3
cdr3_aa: CSPRFAEGLTDTQYF
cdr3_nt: TGCAGTCCCCGCTTCGCGGAAGGGCTTACAGATACGCAGTATTTT

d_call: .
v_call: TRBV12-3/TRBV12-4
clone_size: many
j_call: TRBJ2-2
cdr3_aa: CASSLADGRRELFF
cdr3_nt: TGTGCCAGCAGTTTAGCGGATGGTAGACGGGAGCTGTTTTTT

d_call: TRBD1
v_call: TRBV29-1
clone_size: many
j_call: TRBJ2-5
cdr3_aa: CSVEDRGLSETQYF
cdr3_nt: TGCAGCGTCGAGGACAGGGGATTGTCAGAGACCCAGTACTTC

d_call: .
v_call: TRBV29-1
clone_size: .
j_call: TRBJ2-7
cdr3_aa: CSAGTDPREQYF
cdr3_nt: TGCAGCGCCGGGACCGACCCTCGGGAGCAGTACTTC

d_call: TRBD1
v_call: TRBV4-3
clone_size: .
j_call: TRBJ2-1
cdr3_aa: CASSQVGTDNEQFF
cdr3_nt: TGCGCCAGCAGCCAAGTTGGGACAGACAATGAGCAGTTCTTC

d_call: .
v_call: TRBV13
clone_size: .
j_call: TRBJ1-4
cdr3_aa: CASSQGAAATNEKLFF
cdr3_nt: TGTGCCAGCAGCCAAGGGGCTGCTGCAACTAATGAAAAACTGTTTTTT

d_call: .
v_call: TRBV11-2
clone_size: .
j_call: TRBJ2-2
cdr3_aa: CASSSDLSFTGELFF
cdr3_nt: TGTGCCAGCAGCTCTGACCTATCCTTCACCGGGGAGCTGTTTTTT

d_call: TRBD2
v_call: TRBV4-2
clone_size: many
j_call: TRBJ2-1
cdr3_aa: CASSQDLLAGPGDEQFF
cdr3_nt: TGTGCCAGCAGCCAAGATCTACTAGCGGGACCCGGAGATGAGCAGTTCTTC

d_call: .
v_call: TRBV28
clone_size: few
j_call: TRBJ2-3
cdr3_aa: CASSLFRGSTDTQYF
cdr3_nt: TGTGCCAGCAGTTTATTTCGGGGAAGCACAGATACGCAGTATTTT

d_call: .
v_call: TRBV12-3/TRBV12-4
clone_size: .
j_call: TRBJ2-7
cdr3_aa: CASSYFGGGYEHYF
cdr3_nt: TGTGCCAGCAGTTATTTCGGGGGAGGCTACGAGCATTACTTC

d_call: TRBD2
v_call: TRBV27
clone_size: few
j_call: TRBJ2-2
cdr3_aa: CASSTSGTGELFF
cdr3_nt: TGTGCCAGCAGTACTAGCGGGACCGGGGAGCTGTTTTTT

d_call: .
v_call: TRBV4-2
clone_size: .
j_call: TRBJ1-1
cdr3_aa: CASSQDGPAGSILEAFF
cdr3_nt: TGTGCCAGCAGCCAAGATGGACCGGCAGGTAGCATCCTGGAAGCTTTCTTT

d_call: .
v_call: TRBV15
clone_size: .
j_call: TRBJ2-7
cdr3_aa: CATSRSRDLPYEQYF
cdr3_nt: TGTGCCACCAGCAGATCCAGGGATTTGCCCTACGAGCAGTACTTC

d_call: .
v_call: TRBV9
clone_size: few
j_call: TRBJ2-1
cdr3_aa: CASSVVSGGIEQFF
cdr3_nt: TGTGCCAGCAGCGTAGTCTCTGGGGGAATTGAGCAGTTCTTC

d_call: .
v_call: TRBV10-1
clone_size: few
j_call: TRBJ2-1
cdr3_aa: CASSEYLNEQFF
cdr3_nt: TGCGCCAGCAGTGAATATCTCAATGAGCAGTTCTTC

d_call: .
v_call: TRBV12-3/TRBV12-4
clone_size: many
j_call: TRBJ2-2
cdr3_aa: CASNSLERGGELFF
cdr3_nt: TGTGCCAGCAATTCTCTGGAGAGGGGCGGGGAGCTGTTTTTT

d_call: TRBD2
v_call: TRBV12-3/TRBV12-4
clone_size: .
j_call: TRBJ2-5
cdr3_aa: CASSHLAGQETQYF
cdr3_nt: TGTGCCAGCAGCCATCTAGCGGGCCAAGAGACCCAGTACTTC

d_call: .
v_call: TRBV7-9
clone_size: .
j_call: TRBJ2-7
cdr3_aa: CASSLAHREMEQYF
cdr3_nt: TGTGCCAGCAGCTTAGCACACAGAGAAATGGAGCAGTACTTC

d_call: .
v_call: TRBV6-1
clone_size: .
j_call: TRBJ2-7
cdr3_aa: CGCGTDFYEQYF
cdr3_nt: TGTGGGTGTGGGACCGACTTCTACGAGCAGTACTTC

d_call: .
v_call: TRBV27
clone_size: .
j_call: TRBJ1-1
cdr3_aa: CASSWDLNTEAFF
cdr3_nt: TGTGCCAGCAGTTGGGACCTGAACACTGAAGCTTTCTTT

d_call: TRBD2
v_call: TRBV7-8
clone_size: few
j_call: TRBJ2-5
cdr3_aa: CASQRGGSLRETQYF
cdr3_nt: TGTGCCAGCCAGCGGGGGGGCAGTCTACGAGAGACCCAGTACTTC

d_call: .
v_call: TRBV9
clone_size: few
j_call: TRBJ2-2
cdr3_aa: CASSPRAGQNTGELFF
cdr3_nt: TGTGCCAGCAGCCCGAGAGCGGGACAGAACACCGGGGAGCTGTTTTTT

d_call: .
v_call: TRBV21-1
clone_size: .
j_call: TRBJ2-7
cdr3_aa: CASSKGAVRTYEQYF
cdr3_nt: TGTGCCAGCAGCAAGGGGGCGGTTAGAACCTACGAGCAGTACTTC

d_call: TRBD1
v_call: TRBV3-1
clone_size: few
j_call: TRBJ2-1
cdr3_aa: CASSLNLGQGAREQFF
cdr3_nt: TGTGCCAGCAGCCTAAACCTAGGGCAGGGGGCGCGTGAGCAGTTCTTC

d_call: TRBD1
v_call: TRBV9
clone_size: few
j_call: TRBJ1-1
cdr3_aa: CASSVGQGGPVNTEAFF
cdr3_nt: TGTGCCAGCAGCGTAGGACAGGGGGGCCCCGTGAACACTGAAGCTTTCTTT

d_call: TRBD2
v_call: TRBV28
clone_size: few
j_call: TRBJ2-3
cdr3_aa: CASSSTGLAGGRRGDTQYF
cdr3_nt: TGTGCCAGCAGTTCAACAGGACTAGCGGGAGGGCGACGAGGGGATACGCAGTATTTT

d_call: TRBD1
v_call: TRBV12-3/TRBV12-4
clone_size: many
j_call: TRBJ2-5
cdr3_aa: CASSRQGQETQYF
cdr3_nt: TGTGCCAGCAGCCGACAGGGTCAAGAGACCCAGTACTTC

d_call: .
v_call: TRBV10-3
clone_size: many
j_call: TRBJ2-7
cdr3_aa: CATLSLGYEQYF
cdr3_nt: TGTGCCACCCTCTCCCTCGGCTACGAGCAGTACTTC

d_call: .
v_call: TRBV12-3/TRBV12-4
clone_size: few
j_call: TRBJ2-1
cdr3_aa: CASSLEAGLDEQFF
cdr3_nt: TGTGCCAGCAGTTTAGAAGCAGGGCTCGATGAGCAGTTCTTC

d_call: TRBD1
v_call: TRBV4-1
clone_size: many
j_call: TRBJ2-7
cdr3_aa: CASSQVSGQGSYEQYF
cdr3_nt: TGCGCCAGCAGCCAAGTTTCGGGACAGGGTTCCTACGAGCAGTACTTC

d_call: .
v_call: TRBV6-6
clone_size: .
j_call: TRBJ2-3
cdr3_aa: CASTVPTDTQYF
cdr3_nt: TGTGCCAGCACCGTCCCCACAGATACGCAGTATTTT

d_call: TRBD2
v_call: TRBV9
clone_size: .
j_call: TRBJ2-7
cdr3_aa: CASSVEGLAADEQYF
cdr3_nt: TGTGCCAGCAGCGTAGAGGGACTAGCGGCAGACGAGCAGTACTTC

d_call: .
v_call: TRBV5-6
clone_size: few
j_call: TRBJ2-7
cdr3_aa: CASSSPGTQEYEQYF
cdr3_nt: TGTGCCAGCAGCTCCCCCGGGACTCAAGAATACGAGCAGTACTTC

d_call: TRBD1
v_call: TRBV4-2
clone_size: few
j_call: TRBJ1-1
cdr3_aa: CASSQTGGGDTEAFF
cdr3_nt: TGTGCCAGCAGCCAAACAGGGGGAGGGGACACTGAAGCTTTCTTT

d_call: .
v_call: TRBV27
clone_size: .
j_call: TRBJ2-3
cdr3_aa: CASRVFGSRETDTQYF
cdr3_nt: TGTGCCAGCAGGGTTTTCGGGAGTCGGGAGACAGATACGCAGTATTTT